Listed below are T cell receptor beta chains from one sample, sequenced in a study of Ad26.COV2.S vaccination and SARS-CoV-2 variants. The repertoire was sequenced with immunoSEQ multiplex PCR; TCRdb's copy has only in-frame clones and lacks some. The sample includes roughly 390,000 clones, 80% to 90% of them seen just once. The specimen comprised peripheral blood, sampled in a trial of Ad26.COV2.S vaccine versus placebo. The receptors originated from a person aged 18-65 years who received the Ad26.COV2.S COVID-19 vaccine or a placebo. CDR3s include the opening cysteine and the closing phenylalanine or tryptophan. D genes are given only for firm matches. The size field is filled for only some rows; it gives once, few, many or a size class.

NA | TRBD2 | TRBJ2-6 | TRBV2 | TGTGCCAGCAGTGAAGCGACCCGGGGGGCTGGGGCCAACGTCCTGACTTTC | CASSEATRGAGANVLTF
NA | NA | TRBJ2-2 | TRBV2 | TGTGCCAGCAGTGCTGACCCAACGAGCGCCACCGGGGAGCTGTTTTTT | CASSADPTSATGELFF
few | TRBD1 | TRBJ1-5 | TRBV6-5 | TGTGCCAGCAGTATGAGACAGGGGAGGAATCAGCCCCAGCATTTT | CASSMRQGRNQPQHF
few | NA | TRBJ2-7 | TRBV27 | TGTGCCAGCAGTCCCTCCGGCGTAACCCACGAGCAGTACTTC | CASSPSGVTHEQYF
NA | NA | TRBJ1-3 | TRBV12-3/TRBV12-4 | TGTGCCAGCAGCCAGGCGTCTGGAAACACCATATATTTT | CASSQASGNTIYF
NA | TRBD1 | TRBJ1-2 | TRBV7-2 | TGTGCCAGCAGCTTACTTACAGGGGGATATGGCTACACCTTC | CASSLLTGGYGYTF
NA | NA | TRBJ2-1 | TRBV7-2 | TGTGCCAGCAGCTTAGGTATTTACTACAATGAGCAGTTCTTC | CASSLGIYYNEQFF
NA | TRBD1 | TRBJ2-1 | TRBV19 | TGTGCCAGTAGTATTAAGGGGGCTAGAAGGGGCAATGAGCAGTTCTTC | CASSIKGARRGNEQFF
few | NA | TRBJ2-5 | TRBV7-6 | TGTGCCAGCAGCTTAGAAGTCAGTTTAGGAGAGACCCAGTACTTC | CASSLEVSLGETQYF
NA | NA | TRBJ1-2 | TRBV7-2 | TGTGCCAGCAGCGCCCAGGGACATGACAACTATGGCTACACCTTC | CASSAQGHDNYGYTF
NA | NA | TRBJ2-5 | TRBV7-8 | TGTGCCAGCAGCTTAGTGTGGGGTTTACAAGAGACCCAGTACTTC | CASSLVWGLQETQYF
NA | TRBD1 | TRBJ1-4 | TRBV2 | TGTGCCAACTCCCGGAGGACAGGGAAGGAAAAACTGTTTTTT | CANSRRTGKEKLFF
NA | NA | TRBJ1-5 | TRBV28 | TGTGCCAGCAGTTTCCAGGGAGGTCAGCCCCAGCATTTT | CASSFQGGQPQHF
NA | NA | TRBJ1-4 | TRBV13 | TGTGCCAGCAGCACCAGACTGACATTAACTAATGAAAAACTGTTTTTT | CASSTRLTLTNEKLFF
NA | TRBD2 | TRBJ2-5 | TRBV10-3 | TGTGCCACGACCGGGACTAGCGGGGGCCCAGAGACCCAGTACTTC | CATTGTSGGPETQYF
few | TRBD1 | TRBJ1-6 | TRBV3-1/TRBV3-2 | TGTGCCAGCAGTCAGGACGACAGGGCTAATTCACCCCTCCACTTT | CASSQDDRANSPLHF
NA | NA | TRBJ2-2 | TRBV18 | TGTGCCAGCTCACCCCAGGGATCTGGAACCGGGGAGCTGTTTTTT | CASSPQGSGTGELFF
NA | TRBD1 | TRBJ2-3 | TRBV5-8 | TGTGCCAGCAGCTTGGGAGGGTGGACAGGGGCCACAGATACGCAGTATTTT | CASSLGGWTGATDTQYF
NA | NA | TRBJ2-1 | TRBV13 | TGTGCCAGCAGCTCTCCGGGAGACAATGAGCAGTTCTTC | CASSSPGDNEQFF
NA | NA | TRBJ1-4 | TRBV10-3 | TGTGCCATCAGTGGGCAGGGTGCTAATGAAAAACTGTTTTTT | CAISGQGANEKLFF
NA | NA | TRBJ1-2 | TRBV7-9 | TGTGCCAGCAGCCCCCAAGTCAGGGTCGGCTACACCTTC | CASSPQVRVGYTF
NA | TRBD1 | TRBJ1-2 | TRBV6-1 | TGTGCCAGCAGTGACAACAGGGGGCAACATGGCTACACCTTC | CASSDNRGQHGYTF
NA | NA | TRBJ2-2 | TRBV11-2 | TGTGCCAGCAGCTTAGATCGGGCGGCCCTCTACGGGGAGCTGTTTTTT | CASSLDRAALYGELFF
NA | TRBD1 | TRBJ2-7 | TRBV5-8 | TGTGCCAGCAGCTTGGTGTTATTAGGGGACAGGGCGGACTACGAGCAGTACTTC | CASSLVLLGDRADYEQYF
NA | NA | TRBJ2-5 | TRBV30 | TGTGCCTGGAGCGCGGGGTTGCAAGAGACCCAGTACTTC | CAWSAGLQETQYF
NA | TRBD2 | TRBJ2-3 | TRBV3-1/TRBV3-2 | TGTGCCAGCAGCCGAGGACTAGGAGTGGATACGCAGTATTTT | CASSRGLGVDTQYF
NA | NA | TRBJ1-3 | TRBV20-1 | TGCAGTGCTAGTGGGGGGACGAACACCATATATTTT | CSASGGTNTIYF
few | TRBD1 | TRBJ1-5 | TRBV27 | TGTGCCAGCGGACAGGGGGCCCCGGCGGTAATAGCTCAGCCCCAGCATTTT | CASGQGAPAVIAQPQHF
NA | NA | TRBJ2-3 | TRBV19 | TGTGCCAGTAGTGCTCGGACAGTCCGCACAGATACGCAGTATTTT | CASSARTVRTDTQYF
NA | TRBD1 | TRBJ2-2 | TRBV19 | TGTGCCAGTAGTATCGGGACAGGGAACACCGGGGAGCTGTTTTTT | CASSIGTGNTGELFF
NA | NA | TRBJ1-3 | TRBV19 | TGTGCCAGTAGTATACTCGGCGGGCGGTCCTCTGGAAACACCATATATTTT | CASSILGGRSSGNTIYF
NA | NA | TRBJ1-6 | TRBV7-2 | TGTGCCAGCAGCGGAGCGGGGAGTTCACCCCTCCACTTT | CASSGAGSSPLHF
NA | NA | TRBJ1-1 | TRBV12-3/TRBV12-4 | TGTGCCAGCAGTGCCCAGGGGTACACTGAAGCTTTCTTT | CASSAQGYTEAFF
NA | NA | TRBJ1-2 | TRBV9 | TGTGCCAGCACGCGGGAGGGTTATGGCTACACCTTC | CASTREGYGYTF
NA | TRBD1 | TRBJ1-2 | TRBV24-1 | TGTGCCACCAGTGCCGCCGGGAGCCCGGGACAGGGACTCTATGGCTACACCTTC | CATSAAGSPGQGLYGYTF
NA | NA | TRBJ1-3 | TRBV9 | TGTGCCAGCAGCGTAGGTTCAGCAAACTCTGGAAACACCATATATTTT | CASSVGSANSGNTIYF
once | NA | TRBJ1-3 | TRBV15 | TGTGCCACCAGCAGAGGGGCGGCGGACAGTGGAAACACCATATATTTT | CATSRGAADSGNTIYF
NA | NA | TRBJ1-6 | TRBV6-5 | TGTGCCAGCAAAAGCTCCTATAATTCACCCCTCCACTTT | CASKSSYNSPLHF
NA | NA | TRBJ2-1 | TRBV7-8 | TGTGCCAGCAGCCCCCCGTGGAGGCGCCGTTTGTACAATGAGCAGTTCTTC | CASSPPWRRRLYNEQFF
NA | NA | TRBJ1-1 | TRBV7-2 | TGTGCCAGCAGCTTCCTCAACAGCGGTGAAGCTTTCTTT | CASSFLNSGEAFF
once | TRBD1 | TRBJ1-1 | TRBV5-1 | TGCGCCAGCAGCTTGGGGGGACAGGGCAAGAACACTGAAGCTTTCTTT | CASSLGGQGKNTEAFF
once | NA | TRBJ2-6 | TRBV6-5 | TGTGCCAGCAGTAAGGTTTTCCCTGGGGCCAACGTCCTGACTTTC | CASSKVFPGANVLTF
few | NA | TRBJ1-1 | TRBV7-9 | TGTGCCAGCAGCTTAGGGACATCCACTGAAGCTTTCTTT | CASSLGTSTEAFF
NA | NA | TRBJ2-3 | TRBV20-1 | TGCAGTGTACTTAGAACAGATACGCAGTATTTT | CSVLRTDTQYF
NA | NA | TRBJ2-6 | TRBV5-4 | TGTGCGGGCGGTCAGGGTTTCTCTCTCGGGGCCAACGTCCTGACTTTC | CAGGQGFSLGANVLTF
NA | NA | TRBJ2-7 | TRBV5-4 | TGTGCCAGCAGCCTCGGGGCTGGAGAGCAGTACTTC | CASSLGAGEQYF
NA | TRBD1 | TRBJ2-2 | TRBV10-3 | TGTGCCATCAGTGAGGTGACAGGGTCCACCGGGGAGCTGTTTTTT | CAISEVTGSTGELFF
NA | TRBD2 | TRBJ2-1 | TRBV4-1 | TGCGCCAGCAGCGAAGAAGGACTAGCGGGGGCCCTAGGATTTGGCAATGAGCAGTTCTTC | CASSEEGLAGALGFGNEQFF
NA | NA | TRBJ2-1 | TRBV11-3 | TGTGCCAGCAGCTTAGGGGGGGCGCTATGGAATGAGCAGTTCTTC | CASSLGGALWNEQFF
NA | TRBD1 | TRBJ1-1 | TRBV6-2/TRBV6-3 | TGTGCCAGCAGTCAGCCGGGACAGGGGCGAGGAGCTTTCTTT | CASSQPGQGRGAFF
NA | TRBD1 | TRBJ2-7 | TRBV27 | TGTGCCAGCAGTTTAGGGACAGGGTTTGGTTACGAGCAGTACTTC | CASSLGTGFGYEQYF
NA | NA | TRBJ2-7 | TRBV4-1 | TGCGCCAGCAGCCAACCGGGGGTAAGGGCCGAAGAGCAGTACTTC | CASSQPGVRAEEQYF
NA | NA | TRBJ1-2 | TRBV18 | TGTGCCAGCTCCCCGGACGGAGAGACTAACTATGGCTACACCTTC | CASSPDGETNYGYTF
few | NA | TRBJ2-3 | TRBV27 | TGTGCCAGCAGTTTTGAAGGGGGGGGGACAGATACGCAGTATTTT | CASSFEGGGTDTQYF
NA | NA | TRBJ1-2 | TRBV28 | TGTGCCAGCAGTTTTAAATATGGCTACACCTTC | CASSFKYGYTF
NA | NA | TRBJ1-3 | TRBV6-4 | TGTGCCAGCAGTGACTCAAGAGTCCGACACTCGGGGATATCTGGAAACACCATATATTTT | CASSDSRVRHSGISGNTIYF
NA | NA | TRBJ1-2 | TRBV14 | TGTGCCAGCAGCCAAGACAGGGTTTATGGCTACACCTTC | CASSQDRVYGYTF
once | TRBD1 | TRBJ2-5 | TRBV4-1 | TGCGCCAGCAGCCTGGGACAGGGGTACCAAGAGACCCAGTACTTC | CASSLGQGYQETQYF
once | NA | TRBJ1-2 | TRBV5-4 | TGTGCCAGCAGCGCCCGAGGTAGTGATGGCTACACCTTC | CASSARGSDGYTF
NA | TRBD2 | TRBJ2-7 | TRBV7-2 | TGTGCCAGCAGCCAGGGACTAGCGGCCTACGAGCAGTACTTC | CASSQGLAAYEQYF